The 4 T cell receptor beta chains in this list originate from one sample, sequenced in a study of blood T cells in healthy people across ages. With a J-beta primer mix and a sample-barcoded 5' primer, a second PCR ran roughly 6 to 11 cycles. TCRdb itself ran the 5' RACE reads through MiXCR, one entry per CDR3 protein. The data contain about 690,000 distinct CDR3 sequences, roughly 43% of them singletons. Sequencing used blood. Receptors originate from an elderly man in good health.

This clonotype was seen more than once but under ten times. The chain uses TRBV5-8 and TRBJ2-7; D gene unclear. The J call is doubtful: the DNA matches TRBJ2-5 better. The CDR3 loop spans 17 amino acids. Germline loops: CDR1 SGHTS, CDR2 YDEGEE. CDR3 loop: CASSSRRSQRPRETQYF. CDR3 nucleotides: TGTGCCAGCTCCTCTCGTCGGTCCCAGAGACCACGAGAGACCCAGTACTTC.

V is TRBV6-2 or TRBV6-3 and J is TRBJ2-1; 10 bases align to TRBD1. The trim removed 5 bases at V and 0 bases at J, leaving 7 bases unmatched. This CDR3 region has 17 residues. Germline assignment: CDR1 MNHEY and CDR2 SVGEGT. The CDR3 DNA follows: TGTGCCAGCAGTAAGACAGGGGGCTTCCGCTCCTACAATGAGCAGTTCTTC. Protein sequence: CASSKTGGFRSYNEQFF.

This clonotype was counted between two and nine times. This sequence joins TRBV6-6 and TRBJ2-5; 8 bases match TRBD1. Germline CDR1 MNHNY, CDR2 SVGAGI (reference sequence). The CDR3 has 15 amino acids. The trim removed 2 bases at V and 1 base at J, leaving 3 bases unmatched. The chain's CDR3 is CASSYPQGAQETQYF. The DNA of the CDR3 is TGTGCCAGCAGTTACCCGCAGGGGGCCCAAGAGACCCAGTACTTC.

The chain combines TRBV6-6 with TRBJ2-2; D is tentatively TRBD1 or TRBD2 (5 bases each). CDR3 length: 17 residues. Germline assignment: CDR1 MNHNY and CDR2 SVGAGI (reference sequence). Trimming removed 10 bases at V and 2 bases at J, with 23 bases between. The CDR3 DNA reads as TGTGCCATCCCGGGACGGAGTCAAATTTCCAACACCGGGGAGCTGTTTTTT. Protein product: CAIPGRSQISNTGELFF.